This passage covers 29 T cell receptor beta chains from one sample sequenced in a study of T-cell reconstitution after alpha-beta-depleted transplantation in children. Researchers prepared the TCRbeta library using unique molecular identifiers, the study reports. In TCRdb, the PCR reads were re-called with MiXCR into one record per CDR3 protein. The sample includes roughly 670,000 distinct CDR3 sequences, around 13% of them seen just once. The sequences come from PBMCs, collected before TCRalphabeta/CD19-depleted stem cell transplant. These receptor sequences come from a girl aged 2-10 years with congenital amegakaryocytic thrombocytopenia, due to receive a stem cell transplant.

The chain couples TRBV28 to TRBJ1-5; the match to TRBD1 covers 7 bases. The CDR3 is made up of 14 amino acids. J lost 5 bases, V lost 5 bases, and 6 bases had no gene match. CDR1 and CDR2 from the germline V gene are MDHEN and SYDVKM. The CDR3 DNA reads TGTGCCAGCAGTCCCAACAGGGGCTATCAGCCCCAGCATTTT. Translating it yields CASSPNRGYQPQHF.

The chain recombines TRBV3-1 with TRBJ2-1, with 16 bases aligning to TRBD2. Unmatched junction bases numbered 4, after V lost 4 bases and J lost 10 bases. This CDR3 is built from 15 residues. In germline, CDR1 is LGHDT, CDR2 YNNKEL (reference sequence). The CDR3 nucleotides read TGTGCCAGCAGCCGCCCGGGACTAGCGGGAGGGGAGCAGTTCTTC. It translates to CASSRPGLAGGEQFF.

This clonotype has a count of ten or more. The DNA of the CDR3 is TGCGCCAGCGGGGGACTAATACCCTCGAATGAGCAGTTCTTC. Translation: CASGGLIPSNEQFF. This chain uses TRBV5-1 with TRBJ2-1; 7 bases agree with TRBD2. V lost 7 bases and J lost 7; bases outside the gene matches: 11. The length of the CDR3 is 14 residues. Germline V lookup: CDR1 SGHRS, CDR2 YFSETQ. Complete variable domain (other parts from reference TRBV5-1 and TRBJ2-1): KAGVTQTPRYLIKTRGQQVTLSCSPISGHRSVSWYQQTPGQGLQFLFEYFSETQRNKGNFPGRFSGRQFSNSRSEMNVSTLELGDSALYLCASGGLIPSNEQFFGPGTRLTVL.

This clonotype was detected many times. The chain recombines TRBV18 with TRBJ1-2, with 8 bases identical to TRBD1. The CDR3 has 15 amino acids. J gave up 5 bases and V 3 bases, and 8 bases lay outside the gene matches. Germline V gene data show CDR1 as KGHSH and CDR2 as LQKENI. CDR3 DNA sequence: TGTGCCAGCTCACCGGAGAGCCAGGGGGCGTATGGCTACACCTTC. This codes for CASSPESQGAYGYTF. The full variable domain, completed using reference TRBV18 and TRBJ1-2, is NAGVMQNPRHLVRRRGQEARLRCSPMKGHSHVYWYRQLPEEGLKFMVYLQKENIIDESGMPKERFSAEFPKEGPSILRIQQVVRGDSAAYFCASSPESQGAYGYTFGSGTRLTVV.

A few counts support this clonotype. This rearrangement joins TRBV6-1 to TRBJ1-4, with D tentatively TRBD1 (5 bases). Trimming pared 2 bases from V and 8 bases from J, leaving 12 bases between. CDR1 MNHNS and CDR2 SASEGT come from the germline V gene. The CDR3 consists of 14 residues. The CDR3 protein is CASSESGPREKLFF. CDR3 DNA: TGTGCCAGCAGTGAATCGGGACCAAGGGAAAAACTGTTTTTT.

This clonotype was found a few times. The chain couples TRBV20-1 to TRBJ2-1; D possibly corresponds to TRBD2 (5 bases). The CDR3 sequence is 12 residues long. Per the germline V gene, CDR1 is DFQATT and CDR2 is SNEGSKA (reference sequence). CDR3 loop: CVVRRRGNEQFF. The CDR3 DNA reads TGCGTGGTGAGGAGGAGAGGGAATGAGCAGTTCTTC.

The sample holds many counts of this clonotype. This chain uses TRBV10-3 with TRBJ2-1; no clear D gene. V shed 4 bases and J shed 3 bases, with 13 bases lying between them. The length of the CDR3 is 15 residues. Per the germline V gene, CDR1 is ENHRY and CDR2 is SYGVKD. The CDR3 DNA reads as TGTGCCATCAGTGGGGCCGCGCCCCTCTACAATGAGCAGTTCTTC. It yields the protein CAISGAAPLYNEQFF.

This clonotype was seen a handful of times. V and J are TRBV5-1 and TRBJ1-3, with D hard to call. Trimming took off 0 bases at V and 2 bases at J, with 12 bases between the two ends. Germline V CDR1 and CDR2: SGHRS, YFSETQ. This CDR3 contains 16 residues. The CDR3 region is CASSLELTATGNTIYF. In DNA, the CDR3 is TGCGCCAGCAGCTTGGAATTGACGGCGACTGGAAACACCATATATTTT.

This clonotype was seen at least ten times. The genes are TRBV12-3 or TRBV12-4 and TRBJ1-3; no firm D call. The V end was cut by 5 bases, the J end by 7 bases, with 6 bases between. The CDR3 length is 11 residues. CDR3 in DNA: TGTGCCAGCAGTCAGATCAACACCATATATTTT. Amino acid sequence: CASSQINTIYF.

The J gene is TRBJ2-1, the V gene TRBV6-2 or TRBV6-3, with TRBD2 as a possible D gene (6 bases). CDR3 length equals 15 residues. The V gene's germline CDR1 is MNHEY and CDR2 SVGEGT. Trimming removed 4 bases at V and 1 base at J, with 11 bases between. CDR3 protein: CASSSREASYNEQFF. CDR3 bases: TGTGCCAGCAGTTCGAGGGAGGCGTCCTACAATGAGCAGTTCTTC.

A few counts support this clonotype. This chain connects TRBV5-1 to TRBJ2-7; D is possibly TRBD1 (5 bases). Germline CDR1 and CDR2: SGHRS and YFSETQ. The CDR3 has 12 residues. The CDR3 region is CASSLEAGPTGV. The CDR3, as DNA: TGCGCCAGCAGCTTGGAGGCTGGACCTACAGGCGTC.

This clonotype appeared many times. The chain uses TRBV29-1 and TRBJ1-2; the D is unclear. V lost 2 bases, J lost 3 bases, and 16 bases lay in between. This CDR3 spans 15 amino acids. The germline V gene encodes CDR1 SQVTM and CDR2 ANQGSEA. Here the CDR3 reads CSVETPRPPDYGYTF. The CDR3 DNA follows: TGCAGCGTTGAAACCCCTCGGCCGCCGGACTATGGCTACACCTTC.

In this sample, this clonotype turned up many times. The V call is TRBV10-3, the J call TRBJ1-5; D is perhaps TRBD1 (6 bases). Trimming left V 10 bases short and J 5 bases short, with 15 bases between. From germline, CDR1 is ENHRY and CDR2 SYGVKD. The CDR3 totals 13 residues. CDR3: CATAAGDHQPQHF. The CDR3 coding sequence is TGTGCCACCGCTGCAGGGGATCATCAGCCCCAGCATTTT.

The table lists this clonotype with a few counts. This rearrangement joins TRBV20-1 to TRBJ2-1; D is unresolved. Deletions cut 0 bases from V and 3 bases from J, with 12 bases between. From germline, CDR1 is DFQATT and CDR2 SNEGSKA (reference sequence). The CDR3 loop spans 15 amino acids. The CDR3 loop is CSARDIPGFYNEQFF. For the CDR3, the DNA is TGCAGTGCTAGAGATATCCCTGGATTCTACAATGAGCAGTTCTTC.

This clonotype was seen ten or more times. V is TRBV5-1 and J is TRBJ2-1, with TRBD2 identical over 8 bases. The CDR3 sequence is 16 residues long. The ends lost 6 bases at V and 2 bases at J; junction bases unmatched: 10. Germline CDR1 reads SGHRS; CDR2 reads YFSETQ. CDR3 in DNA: TGCGCCAGCAATATAGGAGAGGGACTAGCCTACAATGAGCAGTTCTTC. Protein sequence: CASNIGEGLAYNEQFF.

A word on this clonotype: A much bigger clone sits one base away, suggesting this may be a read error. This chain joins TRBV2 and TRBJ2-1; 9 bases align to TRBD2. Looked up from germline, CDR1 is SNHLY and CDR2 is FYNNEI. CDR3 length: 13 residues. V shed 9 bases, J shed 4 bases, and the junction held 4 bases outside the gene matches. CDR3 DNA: TGTGCCAGAAATAGCGGGAGTTACAATGAGCAGTTCTTC. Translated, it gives CARNSGSYNEQFF. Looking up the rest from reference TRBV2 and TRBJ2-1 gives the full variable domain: EPEVTQTPSHQVTQMGQEVILRCVPISNHLYFYWYRQILGQKVEFLVSFYNNEISEKSEIFDDQFSVERPDGSNFTLKIRSTKLEDSAMYFCARNSGSYNEQFFGPGTRLTVL.

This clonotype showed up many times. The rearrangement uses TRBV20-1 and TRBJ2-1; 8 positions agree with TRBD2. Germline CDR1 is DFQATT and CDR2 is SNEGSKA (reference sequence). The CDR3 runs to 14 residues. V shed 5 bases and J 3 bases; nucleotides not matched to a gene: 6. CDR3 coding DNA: TGCAGTGCTCCGCTAGCGGGTAGCTACAATGAGCAGTTCTTC. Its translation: CSAPLAGSYNEQFF.

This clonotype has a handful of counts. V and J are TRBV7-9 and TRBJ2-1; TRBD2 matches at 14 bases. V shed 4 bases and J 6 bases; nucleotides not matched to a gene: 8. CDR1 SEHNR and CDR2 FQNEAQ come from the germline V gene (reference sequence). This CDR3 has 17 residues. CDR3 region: CASSSRSGLAGVNEQFF. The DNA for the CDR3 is TGTGCCAGCAGCTCTCGCTCGGGACTAGCGGGAGTCAATGAGCAGTTCTTC.

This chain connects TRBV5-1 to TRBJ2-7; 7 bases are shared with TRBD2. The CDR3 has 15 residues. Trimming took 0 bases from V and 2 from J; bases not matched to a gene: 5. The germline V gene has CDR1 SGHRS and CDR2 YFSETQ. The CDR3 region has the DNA TGCGCCAGCAGCTTGGCCGCGGGAGTGGCCTACGAGCAGTACTTC. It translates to CASSLAAGVAYEQYF.

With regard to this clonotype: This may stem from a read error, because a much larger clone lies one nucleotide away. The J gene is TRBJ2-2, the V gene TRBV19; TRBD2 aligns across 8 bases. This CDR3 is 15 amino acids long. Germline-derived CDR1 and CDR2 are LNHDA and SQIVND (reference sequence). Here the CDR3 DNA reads TGTGCCAGTAGTGGGTCTCTAGCGGGCACCTGGGAGCTGTTTTTT. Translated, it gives CASSGSLAGTWELFF.

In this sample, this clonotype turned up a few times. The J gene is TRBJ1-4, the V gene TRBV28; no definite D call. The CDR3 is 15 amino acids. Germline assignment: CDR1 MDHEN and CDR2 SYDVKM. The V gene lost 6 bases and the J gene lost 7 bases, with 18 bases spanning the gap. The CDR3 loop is CASSPTGVRGEKLFF. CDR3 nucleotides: TGTGCCAGCAGCCCGACCGGGGTTAGAGGTGAAAAACTGTTTTTT.

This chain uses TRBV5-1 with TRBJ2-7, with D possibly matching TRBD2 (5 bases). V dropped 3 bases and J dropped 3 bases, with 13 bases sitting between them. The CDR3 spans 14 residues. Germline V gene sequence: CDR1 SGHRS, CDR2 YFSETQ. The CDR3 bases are TGCGCCAGCAGCTCTAAAGCGGAGGACTACGAGCAGTACTTC. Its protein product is CASSSKAEDYEQYF.

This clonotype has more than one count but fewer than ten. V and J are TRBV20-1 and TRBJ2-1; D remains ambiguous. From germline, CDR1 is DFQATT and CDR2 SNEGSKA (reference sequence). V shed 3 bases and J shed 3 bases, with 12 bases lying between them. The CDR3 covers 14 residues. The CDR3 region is CSARADAGYNEQFF. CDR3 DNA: TGCAGTGCTAGGGCGGACGCCGGCTACAATGAGCAGTTCTTC.

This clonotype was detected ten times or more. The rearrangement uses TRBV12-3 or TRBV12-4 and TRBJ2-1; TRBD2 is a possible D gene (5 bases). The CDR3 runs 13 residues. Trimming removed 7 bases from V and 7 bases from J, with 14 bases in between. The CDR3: CASNGRVWNEQFF. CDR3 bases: TGTGCCAGCAATGGGAGAGTTTGGAATGAGCAGTTCTTC.

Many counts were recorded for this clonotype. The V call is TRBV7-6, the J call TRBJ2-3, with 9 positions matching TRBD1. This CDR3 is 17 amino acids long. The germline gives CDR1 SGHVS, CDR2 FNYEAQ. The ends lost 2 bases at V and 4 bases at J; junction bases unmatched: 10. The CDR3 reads CASSLWPATGGADTQYF. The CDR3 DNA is TGTGCCAGCAGCTTATGGCCGGCGACAGGGGGAGCAGATACGCAGTATTTT.

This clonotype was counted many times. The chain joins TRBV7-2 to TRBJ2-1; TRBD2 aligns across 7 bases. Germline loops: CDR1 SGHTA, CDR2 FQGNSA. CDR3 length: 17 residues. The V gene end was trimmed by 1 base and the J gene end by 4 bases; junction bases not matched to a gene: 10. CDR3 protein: CASSLVAGAGRYNEQFF. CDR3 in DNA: TGTGCCAGCAGCTTAGTCGCTGGGGCCGGGAGGTACAATGAGCAGTTCTTC.

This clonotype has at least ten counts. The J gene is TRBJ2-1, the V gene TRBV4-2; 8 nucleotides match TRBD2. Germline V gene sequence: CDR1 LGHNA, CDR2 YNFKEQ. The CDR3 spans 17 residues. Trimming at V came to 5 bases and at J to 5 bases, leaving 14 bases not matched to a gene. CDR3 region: CASSESGSPYSNNEQFF. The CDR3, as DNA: TGTGCCAGCAGCGAAAGCGGGAGCCCTTATTCCAACAATGAGCAGTTCTTC.

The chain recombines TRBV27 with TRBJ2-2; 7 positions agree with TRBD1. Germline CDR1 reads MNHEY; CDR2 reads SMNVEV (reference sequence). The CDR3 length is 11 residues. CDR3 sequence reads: CAPGGTGELFF. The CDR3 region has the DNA TGTGCACCAGGGGGCACCGGGGAGCTGTTTTTT.

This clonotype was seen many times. CDR3 region: CASSLAPAGLTYNEQFF. CDR3 in DNA: TGTGCCAGCAGCTTAGCACCAGCGGGATTAACCTACAATGAGCAGTTCTTC. This chain uses TRBV7-9 with TRBJ2-1; the match to TRBD2 covers 7 bases. Germline assignment: CDR1 SEHNR and CDR2 FQNEAQ (reference sequence). The CDR3 spans 17 residues. Germline trimming cut 0 bases from V and 2 bases from J; bases unmatched to any gene: 7.